This T cell receptor (beta chain) comes out of a study of shared clonotypes between healthy human individuals. For unsorted PBMC, around 280 ng DNA per replicate equaled tens of thousands of T cell genomes. The sequenced material, unsorted PBMC DNA, was run on ten immunoSEQ deep assay plates. In the original workflow: ImmunoSEQ sequences covered only the junction and lacked quality scores; filtering therefore differed. Data came from immunoSEQ multiplex PCR; TCRdb stores just in-frame clones and leaves some out. The V and J calls and clone size are taken from that table; D and trimming were inferred from the DNA. The sample contains hundreds of thousands of clones, 70% to 80% of which appear only once. V was clipped by 4 bases and J by 3 bases, with 3 bases between them. Germline V gives CDR1 SGHDT, CDR2 YYEEEE. The CDR3 spans 11 residues. Comments on this clone: This may be a read error: a much more frequent sequence differs by one nucleotide. The identical CDR3 is also encoded by other nucleotide sequences in the sample.

The chain uses TRBV5-6 and TRBJ2-3; D gene uncertain. This receptor was taken from a woman aged 35 to 49 in good health. Some clones in this sample may be carry-over from other donors' samples. The sequenced material came from PBMCs. CDR3 sequence reads: CASSLTDTQYF. CDR3 DNA sequence: TGTGCCAGCAGCCTTACAGATACGCAGTATTTT. Combining the CDR3 with reference TRBV5-6 and TRBJ2-3 gives the whole variable domain DAGVTQSPTHLIKTRGQQVTLRCSPKSGHDTVSWYQQALGQGPQFIFQYYEEEERQRGNFPDRFSGHQFPNYSSELNVNALLLGDSALYLCASSLTDTQYFGPGTRLTVL.